The next 25 T cell receptor beta chains were all read from a single sample in a study of cytomegalovirus exposure and HLA in healthy donors. Primers included in the PCR were 60 Vbeta and 13 Jbeta primers. Measured with immunoSEQ multiplex PCR; TCRdb has only the in-frame clones, and not every one. The sample yields approximately 130,000 clones, under 85% seen once. Sequenced material: PBMCs. These receptors were collected from a man in his thirties or forties in good health and CMV-seronegative.

The gene calls are TRBV5-1 and TRBJ2-3; D gene unclear. Looked up from germline, CDR1 is SGHRS and CDR2 is YFSETQ. The CDR3 covers 16 residues. V was shortened by 7 bases and J by 0 bases, with 18 bases between the two germline ends. The DNA of the CDR3 is TGCGCCAGCGCCCCTGGGTTTGGCGGCAGCACAGATACGCAGTATTTT. Amino acids: CASAPGFGGSTDTQYF. The full variable domain, its missing parts supplied by reference TRBV5-1 and TRBJ2-3, is KAGVTQTPRYLIKTRGQQVTLSCSPISGHRSVSWYQQTPGQGLQFLFEYFSETQRNKGNFPGRFSGRQFSNSRSEMNVSTLELGDSALYLCASAPGFGGSTDTQYFGPGTRLTVL.

The chain combines TRBV7-3 with TRBJ2-3; 7 positions agree with TRBD2. The CDR3 is made up of 14 amino acids. Per the germline V gene, CDR1 is SGHTA and CDR2 is FQGTGA. The V and J ends lost 2 bases and 5 bases, in that order; junction bases with no gene match: 4. The CDR3, as DNA: TGTGCCAGCAGCTTAGCGGGAGATATAGATACGCAGTATTTT. The encoded protein is CASSLAGDIDTQYF. Full variable domain (outside the CDR3, taken from reference TRBV7-3 and TRBJ2-3): GAGVSQTPSNKVTEKGKYVELRCDPISGHTALYWYRQSLGQGPEFLIYFQGTGAADDSGLPNDRFFAVRPEGSVSTLKIQRTERGDSAVYLCASSLAGDIDTQYFGPGTRLTVL.

This rearrangement joins TRBV28 to TRBJ1-5; 8 bases are a match to TRBD1. Germline loops: CDR1 MDHEN, CDR2 SYDVKM. V shed 6 bases, J shed 1 base, and the junction held 8 bases outside the gene matches. The CDR3 extends over 16 amino acids. Here the CDR3 reads CASSPGQGVSNQPQHF. CDR3 sequence (DNA): TGTGCCAGCAGCCCAGGACAGGGTGTGAGCAATCAGCCCCAGCATTTT.

The chain couples TRBV30 to TRBJ1-1; 7 nucleotides line up with TRBD1. Germline lookup yields CDR1 GTSNPN and CDR2 SVGIG (reference sequence). The CDR3 spans 13 residues. V was pared by 3 bases and J by 9 bases, with 10 bases of the junction left unmatched. The CDR3 nucleotides are TGTGCCTGGAGCTCAGCCGGGACAGCTAAAGCTTTCTTT. This sequence encodes CAWSSAGTAKAFF. Supplemented by reference TRBV30 and TRBJ1-1, the full variable domain reads SQTIHQWPATLVQPVGSPLSLECTVEGTSNPNLYWYRQAAGRGLQLLFYSVGIGQISSEVPQNLSASRPQDRQFILSSKKLLLSDSGFYLCAWSSAGTAKAFFGQGTRLTVV.

This chain joins TRBV5-6 and TRBJ2-5; weak D call: TRBD2 (6 bases). CDR3 length: 14 residues. Germline-derived CDR1 and CDR2 are SGHDT and YYEEEE. Trimming pared 4 bases from V and 4 bases from J, leaving 14 bases between. The CDR3 sequence is CASSGGLEGETQYF. CDR3 nucleotides: TGTGCCAGCAGCGGGGGACTTGAGGGAGAGACCCAGTACTTC.

The chain uses TRBV7-2 and TRBJ1-1; D is unclear. CDR3 length equals 13 residues. The V gene lost 3 bases and the J gene lost 1 base, with 6 bases spanning the gap. Germline V gene lookup returns CDR1 SGHTA and CDR2 FQGNSA. CDR3 bases: TGTGCCAGCAGCTTGGAGGGGAACACTGAAGCTTTCTTT. Its translation: CASSLEGNTEAFF. The entire variable domain, with the rest obtained from reference TRBV7-2 and TRBJ1-1, is as follows: GAGVSQSPSNKVTEKGKDVELRCDPISGHTALYWYRQSLGQGLEFLIYFQGNSAPDKSGLPSDRFSAERTGGSVSTLTIQRTQQEDSAVYLCASSLEGNTEAFFGQGTRLTVV.

The V and J genes are TRBV7-9 and TRBJ1-6; 7 bases align to TRBD1. With 4 bases clipped from V and 7 bases from J, the junction kept 4 bases outside the gene matches. The CDR3 is 14 amino acids. Germline CDR1 reads SEHNR; CDR2 reads FQNEAQ (reference sequence). The CDR3 loop is CASSSRQGNSPLHF. CDR3 DNA sequence: TGTGCCAGCAGCTCACGACAGGGAAATTCACCCCTCCACTTT.

The chain links TRBV4-2 to TRBJ1-5, with unresolved D. This CDR3 has 15 amino acids. Germline lookup yields CDR1 LGHNA and CDR2 YNFKEQ. V was clipped by 0 bases and J by 6 bases, with 12 bases between them. CDR3 sequence reads: CASSQDHAYSQPQHF. DNA of the CDR3: TGTGCCAGCAGCCAAGATCACGCGTACAGTCAGCCCCAGCATTTT.

The rearrangement uses TRBV6-5 and TRBJ1-2; D is unclear. Germline CDR1 reads MNHEY; CDR2 reads SVGAGI. The length of the CDR3 is 16 residues. V was shortened by 0 bases and J by 4 bases, with 15 bases between the two germline ends. The CDR3 is CASSYSGLGAIYGYTF. CDR3 nucleotides: TGTGCCAGCAGTTACTCAGGTCTGGGAGCCATCTATGGCTACACCTTC.

This sequence joins TRBV21-1 and TRBJ2-1; TRBD2 is taken as the D call from the table, unchecked against the DNA. TRBV21-1 is designated a pseudogene. This CDR3 is built from 13 residues. The CDR3 here is CAGASGKYNEQFF. The CDR3 DNA follows: TGTGCGGGGGCTAGCGGGAAATACAATGAGCAGTTCTTC.

The genes are TRBV5-6 and TRBJ2-6; a possible D gene is TRBD1 (6 bases). V was clipped by 2 bases and J by 1 base, with 13 bases between them. The germline V gene has CDR1 SGHDT and CDR2 YYEEEE. This CDR3 is 17 amino acids long. This chain's CDR3 is CASSFLQGTSGANVLTF. CDR3 DNA: TGTGCCAGCAGCTTTTTACAGGGAACTTCTGGGGCCAACGTCCTGACTTTC.

A few counts support this clone. V usage is TRBV6-5 and J usage is TRBJ1-2; unclear D gene. The germline CDR1 and CDR2 sequences are MNHEY and SVGAGI. The germline V and J ends were trimmed by 5 bases and 1 base, with 11 bases remaining between them. This CDR3 has 14 residues. For the CDR3, the DNA is TGTGCCAGCAGTGGAGGAGGCTTTAACTATGGCTACACCTTC. This translates into CASSGGGFNYGYTF.

The J gene is TRBJ1-3, the V gene TRBV5-1; no definite D call. Trimming took 4 bases from V and 1 from J, leaving 6 bases between them. The CDR3 runs to 13 residues. Germline V gene lookup returns CDR1 SGHRS and CDR2 YFSETQ. The CDR3 DNA follows: TGCGCCAGCAGCCCAGAATCTGGAAACACCATATATTTT. Protein: CASSPESGNTIYF.

V is TRBV4-3 and J is TRBJ2-7; maybe TRBD2 (6 bases). This CDR3 comprises 15 residues. Trimming took off 1 base at V and 3 bases at J, with 13 bases between the two ends. Germline V gene lookup returns CDR1 LGHNA and CDR2 YSLEER. The CDR3 DNA reads as TGCGCCAGCAGCCAAGGTCGCCGGGGGTTCTACGAGCAGTACTTC. It codes for CASSQGRRGFYEQYF.

Worth noting for this clone: The junction departs from the called germline gene at one end, perhaps through a read error. The same CDR3 can be traced to other DNA sequences in this sample. The chain employs TRBV6-5 and TRBJ2-7, with 8 positions matching TRBD1. The CDR3 length is 16 residues. The germline gives CDR1 MNHEY, CDR2 SVGAGI. CDR3 in DNA: TGCGCCAGCAGTTACTCGATCCAGGGGGCTATTTACGAGCAGTACTTC. It yields the protein CASSYSIQGAIYEQYF.

The genes are TRBV5-1 and TRBJ1-2; maybe TRBD1 (6 bases). Trimming took 3 bases from V and 4 from J, leaving 13 bases between them. Germline CDR1 and CDR2: SGHRS and YFSETQ. The length of the CDR3 is 14 residues. CDR3 loop: CASSSETGRYGYTF. CDR3 in DNA: TGCGCCAGCAGCTCGGAGACAGGACGCTATGGCTACACCTTC.

The CDR3, as DNA: TGTGCCAGCAGCCCGAGCCCTCTCTACGAGCAGTACTTC. Translation: CASSPSPLYEQYF. The gene calls are TRBV7-2 and TRBJ2-7; D is unresolved. The germline V gene encodes CDR1 SGHTA and CDR2 FQGNSA. The CDR3 runs to 13 residues. Trimming pared 5 bases from V and 3 bases from J, leaving 11 bases between. Based on the CDR3 plus reference TRBV7-2 and TRBJ2-7, the full variable domain is GAGVSQSPSNKVTEKGKDVELRCDPISGHTALYWYRQSLGQGLEFLIYFQGNSAPDKSGLPSDRFSAERTGGSVSTLTIQRTQQEDSAVYLCASSPSPLYEQYFGPGTRLTVT.

The V call is TRBV9, the J call TRBJ1-2; no clear D gene. Trimming pared 5 bases from V and 13 bases from J, leaving 15 bases between. The germline V gene encodes CDR1 SGDLS and CDR2 YYNGEE. This CDR3 has 11 amino acids. The CDR3 DNA sequence: TGTGCCAGCAGGGGCATTGAGGAGGGCACCTTC. Its protein product is CASRGIEEGTF.

This chain connects TRBV27 to TRBJ2-5, with 15 bases identical to TRBD2. V lost 6 bases and J lost 0; bases outside the gene matches: 8. Germline V gives CDR1 MNHEY, CDR2 SMNVEV (reference sequence). The CDR3 runs to 18 residues. CDR3 nucleotides: TGTGCCAGCAGACAGACGGGACTAGCGGGGGGCTACCAAGAGACCCAGTACTTC. Translating gives CASRQTGLAGGYQETQYF.

J is TRBJ2-2 and V is TRBV6-1; TRBD2 might be the D (6 bases). The CDR3 totals 13 residues. Germline lookup yields CDR1 MNHNS and CDR2 SASEGT. Between the trimmed V and J ends, which lost 10 bases and 2 bases, there was a span of 11 bases. This chain's CDR3 is CATRDSNTGELFF. In DNA, the CDR3 is TGTGCCACCCGGGACTCTAACACCGGGGAGCTGTTTTTT.

The V gene is TRBV9, the J gene TRBJ2-3; 11 positions agree with TRBD2. V shed 4 bases, J shed 3 bases, and the junction held 7 bases outside the gene matches. Germline CDR1 is SGDLS and CDR2 is YYNGEE. The CDR3 extends over 16 amino acids. DNA for the CDR3: TGTGCCAGCAGCCCAACTAGCGGGAGATATACAGATACGCAGTATTTT. It codes for CASSPTSGRYTDTQYF.

This clone was counted between two and nine times. The CDR3 region has the DNA TGTGCCAGCAGTTTACCCACAGGGGTCACTGAAGCTTTCTTT. Translation: CASSLPTGVTEAFF. The genes are TRBV28 and TRBJ1-1; 7 bases agree with TRBD1. Germline-derived CDR1 and CDR2 are MDHEN and SYDVKM. The CDR3 sequence is 14 residues long. J gave up 4 bases and V 2 bases, and 4 bases lay outside the gene matches.

The V gene is TRBV19, the J gene TRBJ1-1; D is perhaps TRBD1 (6 bases). This CDR3 region has 13 residues. Germline V gives CDR1 LNHDA, CDR2 SQIVND (reference sequence). V lost 5 bases, J lost 8 bases, and 15 bases lay in between. This CDR3 is CASSDRGGHEAFF. The CDR3 DNA reads as TGTGCCAGTAGTGATAGGGGGGGCCACGAAGCTTTCTTT.

The CDR3 here is CASSLEGQAGELFF. For the CDR3, the DNA is TGTGCCAGTAGTCTTGAGGGCCAGGCAGGGGAGCTGTTTTTT. The chain uses TRBV19 and TRBJ2-2, with D perhaps matching TRBD2 (5 bases). Per the germline V gene, CDR1 is LNHDA and CDR2 is SQIVND (reference sequence). The CDR3 spans 14 residues. V lost 5 bases and J 8 bases, leaving 15 bases between the germline ends.

The V call is TRBV28, the J call TRBJ2-7; 9 nucleotides agree with TRBD1. The germline gives CDR1 MDHEN, CDR2 SYDVKM. J gave up 3 bases and V 5 bases, and 5 bases lay outside the gene matches. CDR3 length: 14 residues. The CDR3 sequence: CASSADRGHYEQYF. DNA of the CDR3: TGTGCCAGCAGTGCGGACAGGGGACACTACGAGCAGTACTTC. Supplemented by reference TRBV28 and TRBJ2-7, the full variable domain reads DVKVTQSSRYLVKRTGEKVFLECVQDMDHENMFWYRQDPGLGLRLIYFSYDVKMKEKGDIPEGYSVSREKKERFSLILESASTNQTSMYLCASSADRGHYEQYFGPGTRLTVT.